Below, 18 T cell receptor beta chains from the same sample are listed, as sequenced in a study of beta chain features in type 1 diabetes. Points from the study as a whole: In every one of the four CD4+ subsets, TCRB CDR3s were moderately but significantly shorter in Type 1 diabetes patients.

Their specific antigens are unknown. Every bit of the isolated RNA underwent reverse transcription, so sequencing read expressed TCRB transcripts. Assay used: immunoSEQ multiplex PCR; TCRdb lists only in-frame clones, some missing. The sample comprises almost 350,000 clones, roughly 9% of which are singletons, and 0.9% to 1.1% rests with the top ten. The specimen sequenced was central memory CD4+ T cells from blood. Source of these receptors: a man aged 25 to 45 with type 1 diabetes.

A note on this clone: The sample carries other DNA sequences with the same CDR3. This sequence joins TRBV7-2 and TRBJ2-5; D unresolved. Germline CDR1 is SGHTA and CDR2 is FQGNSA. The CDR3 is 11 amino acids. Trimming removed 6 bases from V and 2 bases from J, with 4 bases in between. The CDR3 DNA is TGTGCCAGCAGAGCTCAAGAGACCCAGTACTTC. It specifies CASRAQETQYF.

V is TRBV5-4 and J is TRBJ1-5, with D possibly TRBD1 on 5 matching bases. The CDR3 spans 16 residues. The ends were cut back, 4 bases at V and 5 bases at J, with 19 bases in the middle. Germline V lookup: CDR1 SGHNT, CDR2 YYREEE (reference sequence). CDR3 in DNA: TGTGCCAGCAGCCTTCGGGACGCCGCCGGACATCAGCCCCAGCATTTT. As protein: CASSLRDAAGHQPQHF.

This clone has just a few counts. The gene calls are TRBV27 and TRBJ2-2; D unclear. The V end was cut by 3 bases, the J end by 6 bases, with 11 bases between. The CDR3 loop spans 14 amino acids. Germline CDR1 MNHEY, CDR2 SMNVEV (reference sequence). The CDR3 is CASSFFTRAGELFF. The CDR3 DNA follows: TGTGCCAGCAGTTTTTTTACGCGTGCCGGGGAGCTGTTTTTT.

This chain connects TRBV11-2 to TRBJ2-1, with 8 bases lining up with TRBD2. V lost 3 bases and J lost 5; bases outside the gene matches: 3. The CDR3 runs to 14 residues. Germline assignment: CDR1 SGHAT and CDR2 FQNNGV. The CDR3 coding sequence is TGTGCCAGCAGCTTGCAACTAGCGGACAATGAGCAGTTCTTC. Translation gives CASSLQLADNEQFF.

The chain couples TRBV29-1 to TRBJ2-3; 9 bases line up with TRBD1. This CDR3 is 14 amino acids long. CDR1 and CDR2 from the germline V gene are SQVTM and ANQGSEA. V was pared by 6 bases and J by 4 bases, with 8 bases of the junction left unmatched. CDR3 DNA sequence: TGCAGCGTCGCACAGGGGGCAGGCGCAGATACGCAGTATTTT. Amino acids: CSVAQGAGADTQYF.

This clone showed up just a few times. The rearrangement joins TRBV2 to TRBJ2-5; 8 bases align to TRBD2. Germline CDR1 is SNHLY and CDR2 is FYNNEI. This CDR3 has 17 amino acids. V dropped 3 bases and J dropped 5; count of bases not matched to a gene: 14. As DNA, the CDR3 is TGTGCCAGCAGTGACCCCGGGGTAGCGGGGTATCTTGAGACCCAGTACTTC. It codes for CASSDPGVAGYLETQYF.

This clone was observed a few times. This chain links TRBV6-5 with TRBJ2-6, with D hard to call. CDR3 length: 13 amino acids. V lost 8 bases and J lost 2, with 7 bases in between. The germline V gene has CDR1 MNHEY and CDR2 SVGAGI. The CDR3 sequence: CASGSPGANVLTF. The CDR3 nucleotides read TGTGCCAGCGGGTCGCCTGGGGCCAACGTCCTGACTTTC.

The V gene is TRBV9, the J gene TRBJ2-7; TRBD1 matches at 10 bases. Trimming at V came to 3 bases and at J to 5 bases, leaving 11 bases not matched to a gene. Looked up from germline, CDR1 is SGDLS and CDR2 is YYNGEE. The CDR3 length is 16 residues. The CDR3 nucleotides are TGTGCCAGCAGCGGCCGTTCGACAGGGGGCCTGGACGAGCAGTACTTC. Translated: CASSGRSTGGLDEQYF. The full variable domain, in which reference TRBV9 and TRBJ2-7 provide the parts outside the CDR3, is DSGVTQTPKHLITATGQRVTLRCSPRSGDLSVYWYQQSLDQGLQFLIQYYNGEERAKGNILERFSAQQFPDLHSELNLSSLELGDSALYFCASSGRSTGGLDEQYFGPGTRLTVT.

The CDR3 region is CASTLAPGRSPRSTDTQYF. CDR3 DNA sequence: TGTGCCAGCACCCTAGCCCCGGGCAGATCCCCGCGTAGCACAGATACGCAGTATTTT. The V and J genes are TRBV28 and TRBJ2-3, with TRBD2 as a possible D gene (5 bases). Per the germline V gene, CDR1 is MDHEN and CDR2 is SYDVKM. Trimming took 7 bases from V and 0 from J, leaving 26 bases between them. The CDR3 has 19 residues.

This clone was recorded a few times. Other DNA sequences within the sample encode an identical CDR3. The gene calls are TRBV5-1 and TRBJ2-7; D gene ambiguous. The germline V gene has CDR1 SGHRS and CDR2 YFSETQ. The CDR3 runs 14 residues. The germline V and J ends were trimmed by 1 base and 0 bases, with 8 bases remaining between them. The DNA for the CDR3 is TGCGCCAGCAGCTTGCAGGTCAGCTCCTACGAGCAGTACTTC. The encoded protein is CASSLQVSSYEQYF.

In DNA, the CDR3 is TGTGCCAGCAGTTATCGACAGGGAGGGGATCAGCCCCAGCATTTT. This translates into CASSYRQGGDQPQHF. This rearrangement joins TRBV6-6 to TRBJ1-5, with 7 bases that match TRBD1. With 3 bases clipped from V and 5 bases from J, the junction kept 7 bases outside the gene matches. This CDR3 comprises 15 residues. Germline V gene data show CDR1 as MNHNY and CDR2 as SVGAGI (reference sequence).

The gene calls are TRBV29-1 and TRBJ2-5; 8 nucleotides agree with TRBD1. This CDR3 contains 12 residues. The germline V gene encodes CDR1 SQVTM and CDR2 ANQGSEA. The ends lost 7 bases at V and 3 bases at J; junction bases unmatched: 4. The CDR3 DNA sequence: TGCAGCGCCCAGACAGGGGAAGAGACCCAGTACTTC. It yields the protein CSAQTGEETQYF. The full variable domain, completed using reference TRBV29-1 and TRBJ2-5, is SAVISQKPSRDICQRGTSLTIQCQVDSQVTMMFWYRQQPGQSLTLIATANQGSEATYESGFVIDKFPISRPNLTFSTLTVSNMSPEDSSIYLCSAQTGEETQYFGPGTRLLVL.

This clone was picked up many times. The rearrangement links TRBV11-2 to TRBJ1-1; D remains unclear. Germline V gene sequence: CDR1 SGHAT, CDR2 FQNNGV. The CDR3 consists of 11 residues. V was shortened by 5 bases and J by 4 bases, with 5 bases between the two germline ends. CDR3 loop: CASSPATEAFF. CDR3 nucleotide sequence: TGTGCCAGCAGCCCCGCCACTGAAGCTTTCTTT.

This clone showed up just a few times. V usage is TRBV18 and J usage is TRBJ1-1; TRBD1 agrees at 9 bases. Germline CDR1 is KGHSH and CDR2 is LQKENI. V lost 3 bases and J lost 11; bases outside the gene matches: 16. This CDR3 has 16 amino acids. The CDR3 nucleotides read TGTGCCAGCTCACCGGAATTGGGACGGACAGGGGCAGAGGCTTTCTTT. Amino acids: CASSPELGRTGAEAFF.

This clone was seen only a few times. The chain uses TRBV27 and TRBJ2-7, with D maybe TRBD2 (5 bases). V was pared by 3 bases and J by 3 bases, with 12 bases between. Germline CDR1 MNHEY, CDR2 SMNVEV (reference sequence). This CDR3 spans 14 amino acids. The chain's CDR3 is CASSFSRGGYEQYF. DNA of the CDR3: TGTGCCAGCAGTTTTAGTCGGGGTGGCTACGAGCAGTACTTC.

CDR3: CASSSTRLGEQFF. CDR3 nucleotides: TGTGCCAGCAGCTCGACAAGGCTGGGTGAGCAGTTCTTC. The chain has TRBV7-2 and TRBJ2-1, with D hard to call. Per the germline V gene, CDR1 is SGHTA and CDR2 is FQGNSA. V lost 4 bases and J 9 bases, leaving 13 bases between the germline ends. The CDR3 is made up of 13 amino acids.

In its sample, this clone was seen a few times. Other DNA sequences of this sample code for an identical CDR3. The CDR3 reads CSASPTETQYF. The CDR3 DNA reads as TGCAGTGCTAGCCCTACGGAGACCCAGTACTTC. The chain uses TRBV20-1 and TRBJ2-5, with no clear D. CDR1 and CDR2 from the germline V gene are DFQATT and SNEGSKA (reference sequence). Between the trimmed V and J ends, which lost 3 bases and 5 bases, there was a span of 7 bases. The CDR3 extends over 11 amino acids.

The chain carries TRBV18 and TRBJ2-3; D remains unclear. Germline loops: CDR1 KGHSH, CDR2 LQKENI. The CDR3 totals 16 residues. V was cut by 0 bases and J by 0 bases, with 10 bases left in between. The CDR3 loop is CASSPPSVASTDTQYF. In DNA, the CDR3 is TGTGCCAGCTCACCACCGTCTGTTGCTAGCACAGATACGCAGTATTTT.